The T cell receptor (beta chain) described here comes from a study of TIL therapy for anti-PD-1-resistant metastatic lung cancer. Study context: Tumors were harvested before any PD-1/PD-L1 blockade.

Study-wide results and caveats: Treatment-naive, never-smoker and oncogene-addicted patients were overrepresented in this highly selected cohort.

Concerning this clone itself: The antigen is not known.

The time point here: pre-treatment sample, taken before nivolumab and TIL therapy. Stage 4 NSCLC adults joined between late 2017 and January 2020. The CDR3 contains 12 residues. V shed 11 bases and J shed 3 bases, with 13 bases lying between them. Germline CDR1 is SEHNR and CDR2 is FQNEAQ (reference sequence). The libraries were made with immunoSEQ v3. Generated by immunoSEQ multiplex PCR, the TCRdb table keeps only in-frame clones and is missing some. The sample holds under 20,000 clones, about 75% seen once. This TCR was recovered from a person aged 25-80 years with non-small cell lung cancer. V is TRBV7-9 and J is TRBJ1-1, with D perhaps TRBD1 (5 bases). Specimen: blood, collected at baseline. As DNA, the CDR3 is TGTGCCCAGGCCAGGGTGGACACTGAAGCTTTCTTT. This gives the protein CAQARVDTEAFF.